This T cell receptor (beta chain) was sequenced in a study of OX40 agonist ivuxolimab in advanced cancers. Turning to the study itself: As their treatment, patients were administered ivuxolimab, an agonistic anti-OX40 (CD134) antibody.

Trimming removed 1 base from V and 1 base from J, with 11 bases in between. CDR1 is SGHRS and CDR2 is YFSETQ in the germline V gene. The CDR3 runs to 15 residues. The method was immunoSEQ multiplex PCR; TCRdb's version includes in-frame clones alone and lacks a portion of them. The table records roughly 100,000 clones, roughly 90% of them present only once. The sequencing here drew on CD4+ or CD8+ T cells sorted from blood, taken in a trial of the OX40 agonist ivuxolimab. This TCR was sampled from an adult with an advanced solid tumor such as melanoma, head and neck, liver or kidney cancer. The rearrangement joins TRBV5-1 to TRBJ1-1; tentative D call: TRBD1 (5 bases). The CDR3 reads CASSLISGGNTEAFF. DNA of the CDR3: TGCGCCAGCAGCTTGATATCGGGGGGGAACACTGAAGCTTTCTTT.